This is a list of T cell receptor beta chains from one sample in a study of Graves' ophthalmopathy and Graves' hyperthyroidism. TCRdb passed the multiplex PCR reads through MiXCR, listing each CDR3 protein once. Of 170,000 or so distinct CDR3 sequences in the sample, over 35% were seen once. Sequences were obtained from peripheral blood. These receptors all come from a woman between 40 and 50 years old with Graves' ophthalmopathy. CDR3s include the opening cysteine and the closing phenylalanine or tryptophan. Each record gives: V gene, J gene, clone size, D gene, CDR3 protein, CDR3 DNA. The D gene is left open where the match is weak. Rows may omit the clone size; those that give it use once, few, many or a size class.

TRBV6-2/TRBV6-3	TRBJ2-7	.	TRBD2	CASSDSGLGSEQYF	TGTGCCAGCAGTGACTCCGGACTAGGCAGCGAGCAGTACTTC
TRBV12-3/TRBV12-4	TRBJ1-1	many	.	CASSPIRGNTEAFF	TGTGCCAGCAGTCCCATACGGGGGAACACTGAAGCTTTCTTT
TRBV12-3/TRBV12-4	TRBJ2-2	.	.	CASSFYSKLNTGELFF	TGTGCCAGCAGTTTTTACTCCAAGCTGAACACCGGGGAGCTGTTTTTT
TRBV3-1	TRBJ1-1	many	.	CASSQNIEAFF	TGTGCCAGCAGCCAGAACATAGAAGCTTTCTTT
TRBV5-1	TRBJ1-1	.	.	CASSLVREATEAFF	TGCGCCAGCAGCTTGGTTAGGGAGGCCACTGAAGCTTTCTTT
TRBV6-2/TRBV6-3	TRBJ1-1	.	.	CASRDGQFTEAFF	TGTGCCAGCAGAGACGGCCAGTTCACTGAAGCTTTCTTT
TRBV19	TRBJ1-1	many	TRBD1	CASRKGTGGGINTEAFF	TGTGCCAGTAGAAAAGGGACAGGGGGAGGGATAAACACTGAAGCTTTCTTT
TRBV11-2	TRBJ2-7	.	TRBD2	CASSLVPSGSVEQYF	TGTGCCAGCAGCTTAGTACCTAGCGGGAGTGTGGAGCAGTACTTC
TRBV5-1	TRBJ2-5	many	.	CASSLDLETQYF	TGCGCCAGCAGCTTGGATCTCGAGACCCAGTACTTC
TRBV12-3/TRBV12-4	TRBJ1-1	many	.	CASSSFPPGTPKPEAFF	TGTGCCAGCAGTTCATTTCCACCAGGGACCCCCAAGCCTGAAGCTTTCTTT
TRBV12-3/TRBV12-4	TRBJ1-3	many	.	CASSTDISGNTIYF	TGTGCCAGCAGCACCGACATATCTGGAAACACCATATATTTT
TRBV6-2/TRBV6-3	TRBJ1-1	.	TRBD1	CASSYDFPGQGRSRSEAFF	TGTGCCAGCAGTTACGACTTCCCGGGACAGGGACGGAGCCGATCTGAAGCTTTCTTT
TRBV6-1	TRBJ1-1	many	.	CASSEAGQYTEAFF	TGTGCCAGCAGTGAAGCGGGGCAGTACACTGAAGCTTTCTTT
TRBV20-1	TRBJ2-5	many	.	CSARVRDAKTQYF	TGCAGTGCTAGGGTCCGGGATGCGAAGACCCAGTACTTC
TRBV6-2/TRBV6-3	TRBJ2-7	once	TRBD2	CASSYHASGSSYEQYF	TGTGCCAGCAGTTACCACGCTAGCGGCAGTTCCTACGAGCAGTACTTC
TRBV5-6	TRBJ1-2	many	.	CASSLAGHPYYGYTF	TGTGCCAGCAGCTTGGCCGGACACCCGTACTATGGCTACACCTTC
TRBV7-2	TRBJ1-5	.	.	CASSQDGTQPQHF	TGTGCCAGCAGCCAGGACGGCACCCAGCCCCAGCATTTT
TRBV6-2/TRBV6-3	TRBJ1-1	few	.	CASEDQGGAEAFF	TGTGCCAGCGAGGACCAGGGTGGAGCTGAAGCTTTCTTT
TRBV28	TRBJ2-7	many	TRBD1	CASSSGTGSYEQYF	TGTGCCAGCAGTTCTGGGACAGGTTCCTACGAGCAGTACTTC
TRBV12-3/TRBV12-4	TRBJ2-5	.	.	CASSSHPSPGTQYF	TGTGCCAGCAGTTCCCACCCATCCCCCGGGACCCAGTACTTC
TRBV27	TRBJ1-2	many	.	CASRTGGQDGYTF	TGTGCCAGCAGGACGGGGGGGCAGGATGGCTACACCTTC
TRBV19	TRBJ2-7	.	TRBD1	CASSGQASSYEQYF	TGTGCCAGTAGTGGACAGGCTAGCTCCTACGAGCAGTACTTC
TRBV5-1	TRBJ2-7	many	.	CASTPQGGEGHEQYF	TGCGCCAGCACCCCTCAGGGGGGAGAGGGGCACGAGCAGTACTTC
TRBV10-2	TRBJ1-5	many	TRBD1	CASRSAGTDSNQPQHF	TGCGCCAGCAGGTCGGCCGGGACAGATAGCAATCAGCCCCAGCATTTT